This TCR beta chain was sequenced for a study of blood T cells in healthy people across ages. A sample-barcoded 5' primer and a J-beta primer mix were used in a second PCR of about 7 to 12 cycles. Tagging of each cDNA molecule was performed by a template-switch adaptor with 12 random nucleotides. TCRdb re-called the 5' RACE reads through MiXCR, storing one row per CDR3 protein. The top ten hold roughly 24% of the sample, which has fewer than 2 million distinct CDR3 sequences, 35% to 50% seen once. Each donor gave approximately 9.5 milliliters of peripheral blood. At least 6 micrograms of total RNA were extracted per sample. The clonotype originates from a human donor in good health. The sample comprised blood.

CDR3 coding DNA: TGCAGTGCTAGAATACAGGGGAGAGGGACTGAAGCTTTCTTT. It translates to CSARIQGRGTEAFF. The rearrangement links TRBV20-1 to TRBJ1-1; 7 nucleotides agree with TRBD1. The germline V gene encodes CDR1 DFQATT and CDR2 SNEGSKA (reference sequence). There are 14 residues in the CDR3. Trimming cost V 2 bases and J 5 bases; bases outside gene matches: 8.